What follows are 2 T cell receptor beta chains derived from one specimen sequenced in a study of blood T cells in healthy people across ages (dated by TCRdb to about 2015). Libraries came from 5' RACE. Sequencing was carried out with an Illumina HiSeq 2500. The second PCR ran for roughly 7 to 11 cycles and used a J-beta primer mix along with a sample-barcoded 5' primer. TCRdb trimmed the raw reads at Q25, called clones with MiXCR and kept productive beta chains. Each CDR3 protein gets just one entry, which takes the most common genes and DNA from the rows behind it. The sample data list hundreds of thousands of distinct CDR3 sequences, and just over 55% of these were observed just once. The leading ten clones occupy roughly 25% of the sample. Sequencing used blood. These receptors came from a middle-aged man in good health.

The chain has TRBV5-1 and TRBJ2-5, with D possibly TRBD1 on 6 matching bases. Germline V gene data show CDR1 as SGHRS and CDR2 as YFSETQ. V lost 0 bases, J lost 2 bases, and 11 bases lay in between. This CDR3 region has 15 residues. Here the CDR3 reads CASSLVSQGQETQYF. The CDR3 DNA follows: TGCGCCAGCAGCTTGGTTTCCCAGGGGCAAGAGACCCAGTACTTC.

CDR3 loop: CASSLTWDRDYGYTF. The CDR3 DNA is TGTGCCAGCAGTCTAACCTGGGACAGGGACTATGGCTACACCTTC. The V gene is TRBV6-6, the J gene TRBJ1-2; 9 bases fit TRBD1. J lost 3 bases, V lost 5 bases, and 7 bases had no gene match. Germline V gene sequence: CDR1 MNHNY, CDR2 SVGAGI (reference sequence). The CDR3 is made up of 15 amino acids.